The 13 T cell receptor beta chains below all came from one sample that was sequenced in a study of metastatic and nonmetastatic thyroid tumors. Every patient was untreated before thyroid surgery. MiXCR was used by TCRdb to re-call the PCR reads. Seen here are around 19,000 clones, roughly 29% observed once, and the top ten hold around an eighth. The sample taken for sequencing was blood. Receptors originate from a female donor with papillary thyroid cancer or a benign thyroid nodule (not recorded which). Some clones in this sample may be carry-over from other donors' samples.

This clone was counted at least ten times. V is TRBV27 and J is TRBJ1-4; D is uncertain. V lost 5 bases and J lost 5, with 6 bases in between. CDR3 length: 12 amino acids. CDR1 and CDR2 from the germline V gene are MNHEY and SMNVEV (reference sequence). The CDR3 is CASSRWNEKLFF. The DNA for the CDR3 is TGTGCCAGCAGTAGGTGGAATGAAAAACTGTTTTTT.

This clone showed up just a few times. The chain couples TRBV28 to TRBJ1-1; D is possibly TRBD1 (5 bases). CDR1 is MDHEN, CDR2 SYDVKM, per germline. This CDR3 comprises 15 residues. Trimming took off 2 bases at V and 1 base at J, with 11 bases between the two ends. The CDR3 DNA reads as TGTGCCAGCAGTTTAGAGGGGTTATCGAACACTGAAGCTTTCTTT. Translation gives CASSLEGLSNTEAFF.

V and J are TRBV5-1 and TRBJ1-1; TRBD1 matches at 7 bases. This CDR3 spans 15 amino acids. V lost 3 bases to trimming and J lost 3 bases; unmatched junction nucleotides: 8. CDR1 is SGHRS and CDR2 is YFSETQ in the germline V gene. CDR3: CASSWGDREDTEAFF. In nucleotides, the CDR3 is TGCGCCAGCAGCTGGGGTGACAGGGAAGACACTGAAGCTTTCTTT.

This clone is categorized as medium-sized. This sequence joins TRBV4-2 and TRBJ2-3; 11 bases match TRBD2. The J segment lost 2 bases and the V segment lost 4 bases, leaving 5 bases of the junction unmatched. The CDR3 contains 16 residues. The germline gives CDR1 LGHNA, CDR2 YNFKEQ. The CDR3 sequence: CASSPGLAGNTDTQYF. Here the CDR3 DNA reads TGTGCCAGCAGCCCCGGACTAGCGGGTAACACAGATACGCAGTATTTT.

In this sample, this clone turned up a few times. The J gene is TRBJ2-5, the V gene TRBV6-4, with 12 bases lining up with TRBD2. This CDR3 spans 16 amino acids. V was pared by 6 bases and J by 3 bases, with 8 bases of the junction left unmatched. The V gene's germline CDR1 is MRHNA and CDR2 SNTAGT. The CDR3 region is CASRHLAGGEEETQYF. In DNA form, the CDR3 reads TGTGCCAGCAGACACCTAGCGGGAGGGGAGGAAGAGACCCAGTACTTC.

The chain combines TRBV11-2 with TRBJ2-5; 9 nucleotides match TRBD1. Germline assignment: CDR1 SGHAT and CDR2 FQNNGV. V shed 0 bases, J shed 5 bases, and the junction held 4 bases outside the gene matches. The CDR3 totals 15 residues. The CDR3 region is CASSLDGTGYETQYF. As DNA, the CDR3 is TGTGCCAGCAGCTTAGACGGGACAGGGTACGAGACCCAGTACTTC. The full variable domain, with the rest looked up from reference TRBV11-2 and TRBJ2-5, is EAGVAQSPRYKIIEKRQSVAFWCNPISGHATLYWYQQILGQGPKLLIQFQNNGVVDDSQLPKDRFSAERLKGVDSTLKIQPAKLEDSAVYLCASSLDGTGYETQYFGPGTRLLVL.

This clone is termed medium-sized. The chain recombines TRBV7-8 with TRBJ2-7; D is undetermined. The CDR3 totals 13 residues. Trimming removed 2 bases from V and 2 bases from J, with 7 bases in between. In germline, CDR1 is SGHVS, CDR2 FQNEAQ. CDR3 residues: CASSLNSPYEQYF. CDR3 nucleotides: TGTGCCAGCAGCTTAAACAGTCCCTACGAGCAGTACTTC. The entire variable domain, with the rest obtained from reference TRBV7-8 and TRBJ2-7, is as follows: GAGVSQSPRYKVAKRGQDVALRCDPISGHVSLFWYQQALGQGPEFLTYFQNEAQLDKSGLPSDRFFAERPEGSVSTLKIQRTQQEDSAVYLCASSLNSPYEQYFGPGTRLTVT.

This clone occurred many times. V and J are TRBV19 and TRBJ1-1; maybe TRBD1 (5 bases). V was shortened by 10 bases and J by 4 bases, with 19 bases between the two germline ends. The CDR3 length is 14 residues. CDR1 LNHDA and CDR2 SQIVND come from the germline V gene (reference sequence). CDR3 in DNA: TGTGCCACCAAACTCGGAGGACATCTCACTGAAGCTTTCTTT. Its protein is CATKLGGHLTEAFF.

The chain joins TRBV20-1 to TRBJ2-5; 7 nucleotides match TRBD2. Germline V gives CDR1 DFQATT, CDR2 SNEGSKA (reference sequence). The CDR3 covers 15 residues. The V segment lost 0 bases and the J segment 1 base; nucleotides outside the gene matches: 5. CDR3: CSAREGLEFQETQYF. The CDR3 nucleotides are TGCAGTGCTAGAGAAGGACTAGAGTTCCAAGAGACCCAGTACTTC.

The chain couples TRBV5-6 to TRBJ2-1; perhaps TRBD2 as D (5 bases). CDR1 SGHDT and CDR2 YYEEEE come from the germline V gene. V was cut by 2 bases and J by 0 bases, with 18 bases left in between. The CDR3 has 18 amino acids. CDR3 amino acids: CASSLSAYGESSYNEQFF. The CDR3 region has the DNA TGTGCCAGCAGCTTATCGGCTTATGGGGAGAGCTCCTACAATGAGCAGTTCTTC.

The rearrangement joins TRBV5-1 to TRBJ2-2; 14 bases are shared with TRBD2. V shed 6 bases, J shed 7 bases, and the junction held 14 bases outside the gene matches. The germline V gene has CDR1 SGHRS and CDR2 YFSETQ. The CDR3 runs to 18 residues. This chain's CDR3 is CASNGLAGGLRERGELFF. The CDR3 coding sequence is TGCGCCAGCAACGGACTAGCGGGAGGTTTAAGGGAACGCGGGGAGCTGTTTTTT.

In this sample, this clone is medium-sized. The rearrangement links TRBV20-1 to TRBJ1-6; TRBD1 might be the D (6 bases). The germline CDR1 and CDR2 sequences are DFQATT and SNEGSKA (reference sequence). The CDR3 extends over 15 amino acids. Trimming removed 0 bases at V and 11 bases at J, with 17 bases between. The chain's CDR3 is CSARDLQGTGTPLHF. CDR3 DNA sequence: TGCAGTGCTAGAGACTTACAGGGTACAGGGACACCCCTCCACTTT.

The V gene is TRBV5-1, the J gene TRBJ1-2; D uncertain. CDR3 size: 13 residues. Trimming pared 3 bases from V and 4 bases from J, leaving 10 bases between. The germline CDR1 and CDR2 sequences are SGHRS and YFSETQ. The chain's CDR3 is CASSSGIRYGYTF. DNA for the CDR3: TGCGCCAGCAGCTCCGGGATCCGCTATGGCTACACCTTC.